This TCR beta chain was sequenced during a study of cytomegalovirus exposure and HLA in healthy donors. Study-level findings and limits: CMV serostatus was the only recorded immune exposure for donors.

The CDR3 runs to 14 residues. From germline, CDR1 is MNHEY and CDR2 SMNVEV (reference sequence). J gave up 3 bases and V 9 bases, and 6 bases lay outside the gene matches. Primers for the PCR totalled 60 Vbeta and 13 Jbeta. The table came from immunoSEQ multiplex PCR; TCRdb's copy has only in-frame clones and leaves some out. The sample lists roughly 150,000 clones; 75% to 90% were seen once. A word on this clone: Its cognate antigen is unknown.

The receptor's source is a man aged 50 or older in good health and CMV-seropositive. Sequences were obtained from PBMCs. This chain uses TRBV27 with TRBJ2-2; 8 bases align to TRBD1. CDR3 sequence: CASRTGQDTGELFF. The CDR3 bases are TGTGCCAGTCGCACGGGACAGGACACCGGGGAGCTGTTTTTT.